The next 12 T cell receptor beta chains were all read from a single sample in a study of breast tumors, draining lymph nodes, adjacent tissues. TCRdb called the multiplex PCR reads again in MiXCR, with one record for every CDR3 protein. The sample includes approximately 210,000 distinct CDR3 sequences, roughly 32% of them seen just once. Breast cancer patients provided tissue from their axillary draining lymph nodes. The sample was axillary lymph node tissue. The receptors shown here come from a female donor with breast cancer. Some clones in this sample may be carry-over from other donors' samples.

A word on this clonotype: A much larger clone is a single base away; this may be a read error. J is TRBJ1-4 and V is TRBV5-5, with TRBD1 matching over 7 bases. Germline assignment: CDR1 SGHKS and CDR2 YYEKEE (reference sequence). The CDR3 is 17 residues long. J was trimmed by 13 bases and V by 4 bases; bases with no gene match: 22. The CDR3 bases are TGTGCCAGCAGCCACCTTTGGGCCGGAGGACAGGAGGGAAGACTGTTTTTT. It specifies CASSHLWAGGQEGRLFF. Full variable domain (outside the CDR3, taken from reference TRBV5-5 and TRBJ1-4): DAGVTQSPTHLIKTRGQQVTLRCSPISGHKSVSWYQQVLGQGPQFIFQYYEKEERGRGNFPDRFSARQFPNYSSELNVNALLLGDSALYLCASSHLWAGGQEGRLFFGSGTQLSVL.

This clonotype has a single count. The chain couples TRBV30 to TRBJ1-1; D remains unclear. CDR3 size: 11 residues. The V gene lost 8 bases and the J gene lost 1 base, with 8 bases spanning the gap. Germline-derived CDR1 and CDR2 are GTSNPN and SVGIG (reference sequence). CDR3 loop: CAGKQNTEAFF. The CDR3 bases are TGTGCCGGAAAACAGAACACTGAAGCTTTCTTT.

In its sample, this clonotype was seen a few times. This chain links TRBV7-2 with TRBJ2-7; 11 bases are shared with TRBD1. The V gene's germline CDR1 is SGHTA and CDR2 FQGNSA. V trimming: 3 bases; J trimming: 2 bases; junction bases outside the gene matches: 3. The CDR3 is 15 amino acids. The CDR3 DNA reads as TGTGCCAGCAGCTTCGGACAGGGGGCTACCTACGAGCAGTACTTC. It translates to CASSFGQGATYEQYF.

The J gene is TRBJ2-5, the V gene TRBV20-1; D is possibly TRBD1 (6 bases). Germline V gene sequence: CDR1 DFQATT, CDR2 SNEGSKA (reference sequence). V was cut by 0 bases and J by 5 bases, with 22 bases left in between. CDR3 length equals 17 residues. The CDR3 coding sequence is TGCAGTGCTAGAGATACCTCACAGGGCCGTTACAATGAGACCCAGTACTTC. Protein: CSARDTSQGRYNETQYF.

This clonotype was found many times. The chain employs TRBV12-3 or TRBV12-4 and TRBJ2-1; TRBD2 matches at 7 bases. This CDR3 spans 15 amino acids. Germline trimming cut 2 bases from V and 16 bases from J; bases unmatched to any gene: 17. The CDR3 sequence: CASSLSRGANGGFFF. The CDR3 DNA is TGTGCCAGCAGTTTAAGTAGGGGTGCGAACGGGGGGTTTTTCTTC.

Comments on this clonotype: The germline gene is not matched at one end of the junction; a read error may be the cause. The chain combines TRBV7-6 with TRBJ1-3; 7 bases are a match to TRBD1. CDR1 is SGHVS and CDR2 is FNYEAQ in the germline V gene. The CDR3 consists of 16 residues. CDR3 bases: TGTGCCAGCAGCTTAGGCCAGGGGGGATCGGGAAACACCCTATACTTT. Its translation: CASSLGQGGSGNTLYF.

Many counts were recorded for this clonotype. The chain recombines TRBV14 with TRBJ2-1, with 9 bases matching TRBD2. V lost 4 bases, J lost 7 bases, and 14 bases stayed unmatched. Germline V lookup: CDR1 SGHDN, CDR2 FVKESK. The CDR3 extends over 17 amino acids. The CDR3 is CASSRTIGSGSINEQFF. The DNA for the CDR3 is TGTGCCAGCAGCCGTACAATAGGTAGCGGGAGTATAAATGAGCAGTTCTTC.

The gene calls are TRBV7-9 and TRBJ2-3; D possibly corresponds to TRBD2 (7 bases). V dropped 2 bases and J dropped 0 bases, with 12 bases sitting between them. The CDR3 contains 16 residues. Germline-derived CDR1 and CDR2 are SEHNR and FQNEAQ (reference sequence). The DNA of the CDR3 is TGTGCCAGCAGCTTAAGGGGGGGGACTAGCACAGATACGCAGTATTTT. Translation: CASSLRGGTSTDTQYF.

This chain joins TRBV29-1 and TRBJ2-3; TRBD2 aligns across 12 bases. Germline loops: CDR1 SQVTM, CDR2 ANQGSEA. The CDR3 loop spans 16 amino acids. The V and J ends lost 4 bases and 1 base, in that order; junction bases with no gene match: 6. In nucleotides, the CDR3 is TGCAGCGTTGGAGGACTAGCGGGATCCGGCACAGATACGCAGTATTTT. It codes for CSVGGLAGSGTDTQYF.

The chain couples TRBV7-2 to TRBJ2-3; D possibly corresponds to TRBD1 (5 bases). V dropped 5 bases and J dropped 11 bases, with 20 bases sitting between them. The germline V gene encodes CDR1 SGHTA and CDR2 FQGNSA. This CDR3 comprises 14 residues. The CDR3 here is CASSVRTTYNEQYF. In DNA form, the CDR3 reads TGTGCCAGCAGCGTGCGGACAACCTACAATGAGCAGTATTTT.

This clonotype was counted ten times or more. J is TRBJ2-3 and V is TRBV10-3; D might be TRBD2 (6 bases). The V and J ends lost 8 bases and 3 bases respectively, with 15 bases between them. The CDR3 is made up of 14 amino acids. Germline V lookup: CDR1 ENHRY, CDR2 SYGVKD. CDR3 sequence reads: CAIAAGLTTDTQYF. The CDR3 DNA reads TGTGCCATCGCAGCGGGCCTTACTACAGATACGCAGTATTTT.

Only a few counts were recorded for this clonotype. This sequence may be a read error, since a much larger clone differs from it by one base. Written as DNA, the CDR3 is TGTGCCAGCAGCTCAACCAGAACTGAGCAGTTCTTC. This sequence encodes CASSSTRTEQFF. The J gene is TRBJ2-1, the V gene TRBV5-4; D is ambiguous. V lost 3 bases and J lost 9, with 10 bases in between. CDR3 size: 12 residues. The germline gives CDR1 SGHNT, CDR2 YYREEE (reference sequence).